Below are 19 T cell receptor beta chains sequenced from a single sample in a study of beta chain features in type 1 diabetes. Expressed TCRB transcripts were sequenced because the isolated RNA had all been reverse transcribed beforehand. Only in-frame clones appear in the TCRdb table, and some are missing; sequencing was by immunoSEQ multiplex PCR. Of about 300,000 clones detected, 7% to 9% appear once; the ten largest clones hold roughly 1%. Sample: central memory CD4+ T cells from blood. Source of these receptors: a woman younger than 30 in good health.

This clone was observed a handful of times. The chain has TRBV15 and TRBJ2-5; D ambiguous. The CDR3 sequence is 13 residues long. Deletions cut 5 bases from V and 1 base from J, with 8 bases between. Germline loops: CDR1 LNHNV, CDR2 YYDKDF (reference sequence). The CDR3 loop is CATSGDIQETQYF. The CDR3, as DNA: TGTGCCACCAGCGGCGACATCCAAGAGACCCAGTACTTC.

In this sample, this clone turned up a few times. This rearrangement joins TRBV10-3 to TRBJ1-1; D may be TRBD1 (6 bases). The V gene's germline CDR1 is ENHRY and CDR2 SYGVKD. This CDR3 is 14 amino acids long. Trimming stripped 6 bases from V and 1 base from J, with 12 bases between. CDR3 region: CAIRAGATNTEAFF. The CDR3 bases are TGTGCCATCAGGGCGGGGGCGACGAACACTGAAGCTTTCTTT.

The chain is built from TRBV4-1 and TRBJ1-5; D perhaps matches TRBD1 (5 bases). Germline loops: CDR1 MGHRA, CDR2 YSYEKL. The V end was cut by 3 bases, the J end by 4 bases, with 13 bases between. The CDR3 runs to 15 residues. The CDR3 spells CASSQSPRENQPQHF. CDR3 in DNA: TGCGCCAGCAGCCAGTCCCCCAGGGAGAATCAGCCCCAGCATTTT.

This clone was counted many times. The CDR3 sequence is CASSLQGEQYF. The CDR3, as DNA: TGCGCCAGCAGCTTACAGGGCGAGCAGTACTTC. The chain has TRBV5-1 and TRBJ2-7; the D gene is possibly TRBD1 (6 bases). Trimming took off 2 bases at V and 6 bases at J, with 6 bases between the two ends. Germline-derived CDR1 and CDR2 are SGHRS and YFSETQ. This CDR3 has 11 amino acids. Variable domain in full (rest from reference TRBV5-1 and TRBJ2-7): KAGVTQTPRYLIKTRGQQVTLSCSPISGHRSVSWYQQTPGQGLQFLFEYFSETQRNKGNFPGRFSGRQFSNSRSEMNVSTLELGDSALYLCASSLQGEQYFGPGTRLTVT.

The chain joins TRBV7-9 to TRBJ1-6; unclear D gene. From germline, CDR1 is SEHNR and CDR2 FQNEAQ (reference sequence). V was trimmed by 0 bases and J by 3 bases, leaving 9 bases between them. The CDR3 extends over 16 amino acids. CDR3 in DNA: TGTGCCAGCAGCTTAGCGTCCGCAGGCTATAATTCACCCCTCCACTTT. Translation gives CASSLASAGYNSPLHF.

This clone was picked up many times. The CDR3 DNA reads as TGTGCCAGCAGCCCCGGTGGGGGGGGATTCAATGAGCAGTTCTTC. The encoded protein is CASSPGGGGFNEQFF. The V and J genes are TRBV5-4 and TRBJ2-1; 7 nucleotides line up with TRBD2. There are 15 residues in the CDR3. Losses at the gene ends were 4 bases for V and 6 bases for J; bases not matched to a gene: 10. From germline, CDR1 is SGHNT and CDR2 YYREEE (reference sequence).

The chain carries TRBV5-4 and TRBJ2-5; D possibly corresponds to TRBD1 (6 bases). Germline assignment: CDR1 SGHNT and CDR2 YYREEE (reference sequence). The CDR3 totals 12 residues. Trimming pared 4 bases from V and 4 bases from J, leaving 8 bases between. The CDR3 region is CASSRQVETQYF. The CDR3 DNA is TGTGCCAGCAGCCGACAGGTAGAGACCCAGTACTTC.

This clone was detected ten times or more. V is TRBV5-1 and J is TRBJ2-7; 7 bases map to TRBD1. Losses at the gene ends were 3 bases for V and 4 bases for J; bases not matched to a gene: 10. Looked up from germline, CDR1 is SGHRS and CDR2 is YFSETQ. The CDR3 loop spans 15 amino acids. The CDR3 nucleotides read TGCGCCAGCAGCTGGGACGGGACAGTTCAATACGAGCAGTACTTC. Amino acids: CASSWDGTVQYEQYF.

This clone was picked up a small number of times. V and J are TRBV4-3 and TRBJ2-4; no clear D. This CDR3 region has 17 residues. V was clipped by 0 bases and J by 9 bases, with 21 bases between them. Germline lookup yields CDR1 LGHNA and CDR2 YSLEER. The CDR3 sequence: CASSQEVVWAGRTIQYF. The DNA of the CDR3 is TGCGCCAGCAGCCAAGAGGTGGTTTGGGCCGGCCGAACCATTCAGTACTTC.

This clone came up a few times. The V and J genes are TRBV10-3 and TRBJ1-2, with D uncertain. The V gene's germline CDR1 is ENHRY and CDR2 SYGVKD. This CDR3 contains 11 residues. The ends were cut back, 4 bases at V and 8 bases at J, with 8 bases in the middle. CDR3: CAISAGRGYTF. The CDR3 nucleotides read TGTGCCATCAGTGCCGGTCGGGGCTACACCTTC.

The V call is TRBV30, the J call TRBJ2-5, with 7 nucleotides matching TRBD1. Near its end, the DNA agrees better with TRBJ2-7, so the J call may be wrong. The V gene's germline CDR1 is GTSNPN and CDR2 SVGIG (reference sequence). This CDR3 has 18 amino acids. This CDR3 reads CAWSVQDGYRGYRYEQYF. CDR3 nucleotides: TGTGCCTGGAGTGTACAGGACGGGTACAGGGGATACCGCTACGAGCAGTACTTC.

This chain links TRBV12-2 with TRBJ2-7; the listed D gene, TRBD1, was not tested against the DNA. TRBV12-2 is listed as a pseudogene. This CDR3 is built from 15 residues. CDR3 in amino acids: CASRFQDRETYEQYV. The CDR3 nucleotides read TGTGCAAGTCGCTTTCAGGACAGGGAGACCTACGAGCAGTACGTC.

This rearrangement joins TRBV5-4 to TRBJ2-7; 9 nucleotides align to TRBD1. The CDR3 contains 15 residues. J lost 2 bases, V lost 0 bases, and 3 bases had no gene match. The germline CDR1 and CDR2 sequences are SGHNT and YYREEE (reference sequence). Here the CDR3 DNA reads TGTGCCAGCAGCTTGGGGAACAGGGGGCCCTACGAGCAGTACTTC. Encoded protein: CASSLGNRGPYEQYF.

A few counts support this clone. The V gene is TRBV11-2, the J gene TRBJ2-3; D assignment may be TRBD1 or TRBD2 (5 bases each). The CDR3 contains 14 residues. The V end lost 5 bases, the J end lost 8 bases, and 17 bases lay between the germline ends. CDR1 is SGHAT and CDR2 is FQNNGV in the germline V gene. The CDR3 DNA reads TGTGCCAGCAGCCAATTGGACTCAAGGGGTACGCAGTATTTT. Translation gives CASSQLDSRGTQYF.

V usage is TRBV25-1 and J usage is TRBJ2-1; perhaps D is TRBD1 or TRBD2 (5 bases each). From germline, CDR1 is MGHDK and CDR2 SYGVNS. Trimming stripped 2 bases from V and 6 bases from J, with 17 bases between. The CDR3 is 16 amino acids. CDR3 nucleotide sequence: TGTGCCAGCAGTGAAGGGGGTGCCAGGGTTGGCAATGAGCAGTTCTTC. It yields the protein CASSEGGARVGNEQFF.

This clone appeared many times. The chain couples TRBV18 to TRBJ2-3; D is undetermined. The length of the CDR3 is 13 residues. V lost 3 bases to trimming and J lost 6 bases, with 10 bases between them. The germline CDR1 and CDR2 sequences are KGHSH and LQKENI. Here the CDR3 reads CASSPHVMDTQYF. The CDR3 DNA reads as TGTGCCAGCTCACCCCACGTCATGGATACGCAGTATTTT. Together with reference TRBV18 and TRBJ2-3, the CDR3 gives the full variable domain: NAGVMQNPRHLVRRRGQEARLRCSPMKGHSHVYWYRQLPEEGLKFMVYLQKENIIDESGMPKERFSAEFPKEGPSILRIQQVVRGDSAAYFCASSPHVMDTQYFGPGTRLTVL.

The chain employs TRBV2 and TRBJ1-6; tentatively, D is TRBD1 (6 bases). This CDR3 contains 15 residues. Deletions cut 8 bases from V and 5 bases from J, with 16 bases between. CDR1 SNHLY and CDR2 FYNNEI come from the germline V gene. The CDR3 is CASLGATGDNSPLHF. CDR3 coding DNA: TGTGCCAGCCTGGGGGCTACGGGCGATAATTCACCCCTCCACTTT. Full variable domain (outside the CDR3, taken from reference TRBV2 and TRBJ1-6): EPEVTQTPSHQVTQMGQEVILRCVPISNHLYFYWYRQILGQKVEFLVSFYNNEISEKSEIFDDQFSVERPDGSNFTLKIRSTKLEDSAMYFCASLGATGDNSPLHFGNGTRLTVT.

V usage is TRBV6-6 and J usage is TRBJ1-2, with D unclear. CDR1 and CDR2 (germline): MNHNY, SVGAGI (reference sequence). The length of the CDR3 is 13 residues. The V and J ends lost 0 bases and 5 bases respectively, with 7 bases between them. CDR3 sequence reads: CASSYSREYGYTF. The CDR3 nucleotides read TGTGCCAGCAGTTACTCGAGGGAATATGGCTACACCTTC.

The V and J genes are TRBV15 and TRBJ2-5, with TRBD2 as a possible D gene (6 bases). The V end was cut by 1 base, the J end by 2 bases, with 14 bases between. CDR1 and CDR2 from the germline V gene are LNHNV and YYDKDF (reference sequence). The CDR3 runs 16 residues. The chain's CDR3 is CATSRANSGGQETQYF. CDR3 bases: TGTGCCACCAGCAGAGCTAATTCCGGGGGTCAAGAGACCCAGTACTTC.